The sequence of this T cell receptor beta chain was determined in a study of cytomegalovirus exposure and HLA in healthy donors. Study information: The study's early data release held some 85 million unique TCRs from HLA-typed donors. General observations from the study: Analysis was carried out at a later point, and it linked a missense DCLRE1C variant to TCR beta V- and J-gene trimming. Rare TCR sequences predominated, though certain public TCRs were found in many donors.

This PCR relied on a set of 60 Vbeta primers and 13 Jbeta primers. Here immunoSEQ multiplex PCR was the method, and the copy in TCRdb shows in-frame clones only, minus some. The table lists approximately 130,000 clones, roughly 85% of them singletons. The CDR3 runs to 16 residues. The V and J ends lost 3 bases and 0 bases respectively, with 12 bases between them. Germline V gene lookup returns CDR1 SGDLS and CDR2 YYNGEE. Of note for this clone: The target antigen is unknown.

The chain combines TRBV9 with TRBJ2-2; unclear D gene. The source is a man aged 40-50 years in good health and CMV-seronegative. The material sequenced was PBMCs. The CDR3 nucleotides read TGTGCCAGCAGCGAACTCAAAGCCGCGAACACCGGGGAGCTGTTTTTT. Amino acid sequence: CASSELKAANTGELFF.